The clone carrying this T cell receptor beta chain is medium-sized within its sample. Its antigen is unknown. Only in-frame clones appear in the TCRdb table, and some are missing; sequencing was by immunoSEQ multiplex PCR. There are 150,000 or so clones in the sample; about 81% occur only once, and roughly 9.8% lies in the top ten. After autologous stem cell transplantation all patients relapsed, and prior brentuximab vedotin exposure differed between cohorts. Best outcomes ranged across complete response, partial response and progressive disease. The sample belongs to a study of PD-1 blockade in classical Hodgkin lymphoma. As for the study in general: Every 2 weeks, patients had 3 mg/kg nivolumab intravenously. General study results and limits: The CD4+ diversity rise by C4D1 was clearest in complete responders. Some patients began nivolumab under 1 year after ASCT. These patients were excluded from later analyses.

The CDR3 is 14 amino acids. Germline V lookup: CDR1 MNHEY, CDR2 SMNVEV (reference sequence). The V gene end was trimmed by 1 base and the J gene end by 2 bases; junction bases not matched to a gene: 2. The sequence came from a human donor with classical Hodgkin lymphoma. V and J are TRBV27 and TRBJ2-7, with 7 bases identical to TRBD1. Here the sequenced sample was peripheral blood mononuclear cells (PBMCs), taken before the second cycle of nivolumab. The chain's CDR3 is CASSLWDRTYEQYF. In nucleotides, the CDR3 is TGTGCCAGCAGTTTATGGGACAGAACCTACGAGCAGTACTTC.